This T cell receptor (beta chain) is drawn from a study of cytomegalovirus exposure and HLA in healthy donors. Study-wide results and caveats: CMV antigen specificity of three CMV-associated chains was confirmed in vitro.

Use of 60 Vbeta and 13 Jbeta primers characterized the PCR. The repertoire was sequenced with immunoSEQ multiplex PCR; TCRdb's copy has only in-frame clones and lacks some. The sample contains 150,000 to 200,000 clones, under 85% of which appear only once. Note on this clone: The antigen remains undetermined.

The sequence was collected from a man aged 50-59 years in good health and CMV-seropositive. Sequencing was carried out using PBMCs.

CDR3 region: CASSEGTGVQEQYF. CDR3 in DNA: TGCGCCAGCAGTGAGGGGACAGGGGTTCAGGAGCAGTACTTC. This chain uses TRBV10-1 with TRBJ2-7; 10 bases are a match to TRBD1. Germline values: CDR1 WNHNN, CDR2 SYGVQD (reference sequence). V dropped 2 bases and J dropped 7; count of bases not matched to a gene: 5. The CDR3 extends over 14 amino acids.